This TCR beta chain was sequenced for a study of blood T cell repertoires in COVID-19. Study-wide context: The samples span acute and convalescent COVID-19 from the United States, Italy and Spain. Sources were T cells, B-cell-depleted T cells, or PBMCs; the material itself was cDNA or gDNA.

Authors' analysis steps: Counts of nucleated cells, estimated from reference gene primer amplification, were obtained. Measured with immunoSEQ multiplex PCR; TCRdb has only the in-frame clones, and not every one. V, J and clone size reflect that table, while D and trimming were determined from the DNA. The table includes more than 300,000 clones, about 87% detected once. Germline lookup yields CDR1 SGHTA and CDR2 FQGNSA. Trimming removed 1 base at V and 1 base at J, with 16 bases between. The CDR3 extends over 17 amino acids. This TCR came from a woman aged 25 to 39 with COVID-19, enrolled during active disease. Sequenced: peripheral blood. The V call is TRBV7-2, the J call TRBJ1-1; D might be TRBD1 (6 bases). The CDR3 region has the DNA TGTGCCAGCAGCTTAGTCGGGGGGCAGATTAAGAACACTGAAGCTTTCTTT. This translates into CASSLVGGQIKNTEAFF.